The 27 T cell receptor beta chains listed next were all sequenced from one sample in a study of brain T cells in children with intractable seizures. This sample's time point: blood from clinic visit 5 months post-surgery; TSC patient then seizure free. TCRdb's table, derived via immunoSEQ multiplex PCR, lists solely in-frame clones and lacks some. This sample has under 400,000 clones, with roughly 92% found just once. The source was peripheral blood, collected more than 4 months after surgery. The receptors here all came from a boy younger than two with tuberous sclerosis and intractable seizures.

This chain links TRBV29-1 with TRBJ1-2; D gene unclear. This CDR3 is built from 13 residues. Trimming removed 1 base from V and 6 bases from J, with 12 bases in between. CDR1 is SQVTM and CDR2 is ANQGSEA in the germline V gene. The CDR3 spells CSVEGQDSNGYTF. The CDR3 DNA follows: TGCAGCGTTGAAGGTCAGGATTCGAATGGCTACACCTTC.

The chain couples TRBV19 to TRBJ2-1; TRBD2 agrees at 9 bases. Germline CDR1 is LNHDA and CDR2 is SQIVND (reference sequence). The J segment lost 4 bases and the V segment lost 5 bases, leaving 24 bases of the junction unmatched. This CDR3 has 21 amino acids. In DNA form, the CDR3 reads TGTGCCAGTAGTCCTCGAGGCAGGGGCGCAACGGCTAGCGGGATTTACAATGAGCAGTTCTTC. Residues: CASSPRGRGATASGIYNEQFF.

The chain uses TRBV5-1 and TRBJ1-6; D is unresolved. Trimming left V 0 bases short and J 5 bases short, with 33 bases between. The V gene's germline CDR1 is SGHRS and CDR2 YFSETQ. CDR3 length: 23 residues. CDR3 DNA: TGCGCCAGCAGCTTGGATTGGAGCGTTGAGAGCAGACGGAGGAGTCTTAATAATTCACCCCTCCACTTT. Translating it yields CASSLDWSVESRRRSLNNSPLHF.

The chain uses TRBV5-1 and TRBJ2-5; the match to TRBD2 covers 10 bases. The CDR3 totals 16 residues. CDR1 and CDR2 from the germline V gene are SGHRS and YFSETQ. J lost 5 bases, V lost 0 bases, and 7 bases had no gene match. The CDR3 region has the DNA TGCGCCAGCAGCTTGGGCTCTAGCGGGAGCCAGGAGACCCAGTACTTC. This sequence encodes CASSLGSSGSQETQYF.

This chain uses TRBV4-2 with TRBJ2-5; D unclear. CDR1 is LGHNA and CDR2 is YNFKEQ in the germline V gene. The germline V and J ends were trimmed by 0 bases and 4 bases, with 9 bases remaining between them. This CDR3 region has 14 residues. CDR3 region: CASSQERLGETQYF. CDR3 coding DNA: TGTGCCAGCAGCCAAGAAAGACTCGGAGAGACCCAGTACTTC.

J is TRBJ1-2 and V is TRBV6-1; D gene ambiguous. The CDR3 length is 17 residues. Trimming took off 4 bases at V and 4 bases at J, with 22 bases between the two ends. The germline V gene has CDR1 MNHNS and CDR2 SASEGT. In DNA, the CDR3 is TGTGCCAGCAGTGGTCATTTCCGGACGAAAGGGAGCTATGGCTACACCTTC. As protein: CASSGHFRTKGSYGYTF.

This chain uses TRBV5-8 with TRBJ2-1; D gene uncertain. V gave up 0 bases and J gave up 6 bases, with 16 bases separating them. Germline V CDR1 and CDR2: SGHTS, YDEGEE. CDR3 length: 16 amino acids. In DNA form, the CDR3 reads TGTGCCAGCAGCTTGGGGGTTAAGCGAGAGATCAATGAGCAGTTCTTC. Amino acid sequence: CASSLGVKREINEQFF.

This chain joins TRBV10-2 and TRBJ2-5; 7 bases fit TRBD2. Per germline, CDR1 WSHSY and CDR2 SAAADI. This CDR3 region has 14 residues. The junction had 3 bases not matched to a gene; V was cut back by 0 bases and J by 5 bases. CDR3 sequence: CASSESGEGETQYF. DNA of the CDR3: TGCGCCAGCAGTGAGTCAGGGGAGGGGGAGACCCAGTACTTC.

The chain uses TRBV30 and TRBJ1-1, with D maybe TRBD1 (5 bases). Trimming took 3 bases from V and 4 from J, leaving 12 bases between them. The CDR3 is 13 residues long. CDR1 GTSNPN and CDR2 SVGIG come from the germline V gene (reference sequence). CDR3 in amino acids: CAWSLDIRTEAFF. CDR3 nucleotides: TGTGCCTGGAGCCTGGACATTCGCACTGAAGCTTTCTTT.

The V gene is TRBV5-6, the J gene TRBJ2-6; TRBD1 or TRBD2 may be the D gene (6 bases each). The CDR3 consists of 16 residues. CDR1 SGHDT and CDR2 YYEEEE come from the germline V gene. V shed 0 bases and J shed 4 bases, with 11 bases lying between them. The CDR3 coding sequence is TGTGCCAGCAGCTTGGTGGGGGCGGGGGGGGCCAACGTCCTGACTTTC. Translation: CASSLVGAGGANVLTF. The entire variable domain, with the rest obtained from reference TRBV5-6 and TRBJ2-6, is as follows: DAGVTQSPTHLIKTRGQQVTLRCSPKSGHDTVSWYQQALGQGPQFIFQYYEEEERQRGNFPDRFSGHQFPNYSSELNVNALLLGDSALYLCASSLVGAGGANVLTFGAGSRLTVL.

CDR3 in DNA: TGTGCCAGCTTCGCCTTGACTGGGGAGCTGTTTTTT. It is translated as CASFALTGELFF. The chain employs TRBV7-9 and TRBJ2-2, with D unresolved. Per the germline V gene, CDR1 is SEHNR and CDR2 is FQNEAQ (reference sequence). V gave up 8 bases and J gave up 8 bases, with 12 bases separating them. The CDR3 contains 12 residues.

This sequence joins TRBV11-2 and TRBJ2-1; no reliable D call. The CDR3 is 15 amino acids. The germline V and J ends were trimmed by 1 base and 0 bases, with 7 bases remaining between them. Germline V CDR1 and CDR2: SGHAT, FQNNGV. The CDR3 sequence is CASSLALSSYNEQFF. The CDR3 DNA follows: TGTGCCAGCAGCTTAGCTTTGAGCTCCTACAATGAGCAGTTCTTC.

V and J are TRBV7-2 and TRBJ1-3, with D unclear. CDR3 size: 14 residues. Germline values: CDR1 SGHTA, CDR2 FQGNSA. Trimming took off 2 bases at V and 3 bases at J, with 8 bases between the two ends. This CDR3 reads CASSLWGGGNTIYF. CDR3 sequence (DNA): TGTGCCAGCAGCTTATGGGGAGGTGGAAACACCATATATTTT.

The rearrangement joins TRBV7-9 to TRBJ1-2; TRBD1 might be the D (5 bases). CDR1 and CDR2 from the germline V gene are SEHNR and FQNEAQ (reference sequence). The CDR3 extends over 16 amino acids. V was clipped by 1 base and J by 6 bases, with 18 bases between them. Here the CDR3 reads CASSLDHPDLGHGYTF. In DNA, the CDR3 is TGTGCCAGCAGCTTAGACCACCCGGACTTGGGGCATGGCTACACCTTC.

The J gene is TRBJ2-1, the V gene TRBV19, with D possibly matching TRBD1 (6 bases). CDR1 is LNHDA and CDR2 is SQIVND in the germline V gene (reference sequence). The germline V and J ends were trimmed by 3 bases and 5 bases, with 8 bases remaining between them. The CDR3 spans 13 residues. The CDR3 loop reads CASSIQGHNEQFF. CDR3 nucleotide sequence: TGTGCCAGTAGTATCCAGGGGCACAATGAGCAGTTCTTC.

This clone was recorded a few times. This sequence joins TRBV12-3 or TRBV12-4 and TRBJ2-2; D unclear. Trimming took 5 bases from V and 5 from J, leaving 6 bases between them. The CDR3 length is 12 residues. CDR3 bases: TGTGCCAGCAGTCCTCCGACCGGGGAGCTGTTTTTT. Amino acid sequence: CASSPPTGELFF.

The chain combines TRBV4-1 with TRBJ2-3; the D is unclear. Germline CDR1 MGHRA, CDR2 YSYEKL. The germline V and J ends were trimmed by 1 base and 2 bases, with 13 bases remaining between them. The CDR3 length is 16 residues. The CDR3 protein is CASSQASSVYTDTQYF. CDR3 DNA: TGCGCCAGCAGCCAAGCGTCCTCCGTTTACACAGATACGCAGTATTTT.

The genes are TRBV7-8 and TRBJ2-2, with a tentative D call TRBD1 (6 bases). The CDR3 is 16 residues long. With 2 bases removed from V and 5 bases from J, the gap between germline ends came to 15 bases. The germline gives CDR1 SGHVS, CDR2 FQNEAQ. The CDR3 DNA reads TGTGCCAGCAGCTTACCCCCGGGAAGGGGGACCGGGGAGCTGTTTTTT. Translation gives CASSLPPGRGTGELFF.

This chain links TRBV19 with TRBJ1-5, with D hard to call. Trimming pared 7 bases from V and 2 bases from J, leaving 15 bases between. This CDR3 comprises 15 residues. Looked up from germline, CDR1 is LNHDA and CDR2 is SQIVND (reference sequence). CDR3 sequence: CASTPGRVGNQPQHF. The DNA for the CDR3 is TGTGCCAGTACCCCTGGCCGGGTAGGCAATCAGCCCCAGCATTTT.

This rearrangement joins TRBV27 to TRBJ2-2, with D unclear. The V gene's germline CDR1 is MNHEY and CDR2 SMNVEV (reference sequence). This CDR3 has 12 residues. Trimming shortened V by 4 bases and J by 8 bases, and 8 bases separated the two germline ends. The DNA for the CDR3 is TGTGCCAGCAGTTACACGGGTGGGGAGCTGTTTTTT. It encodes CASSYTGGELFF.

The chain employs TRBV20-1 and TRBJ1-3; D is ambiguous. This CDR3 is 11 amino acids long. Trimming took off 5 bases at V and 4 bases at J, with 6 bases between the two ends. Germline V lookup: CDR1 DFQATT, CDR2 SNEGSKA (reference sequence). The CDR3 is CSAQDGNTIYF. The CDR3 DNA reads TGCAGTGCTCAGGACGGAAACACCATATATTTT.

J is TRBJ2-5 and V is TRBV12-5, with 9 bases aligning to TRBD2. Germline trimming cut 2 bases from V and 5 bases from J; bases unmatched to any gene: 6. CDR3 length: 15 amino acids. Per germline, CDR1 LGHNT and CDR2 FRNRAP. CDR3 in amino acids: CASGLIPGLAETQYF. CDR3 coding DNA: TGTGCTAGTGGTTTGATCCCTGGACTAGCGGAGACCCAGTACTTC.

The chain has TRBV18 and TRBJ1-4, with no clear D. Germline V gene lookup returns CDR1 KGHSH and CDR2 LQKENI. CDR3 size: 14 residues. Trimming took 2 bases from V and 3 from J, leaving 7 bases between them. CDR3 protein: CASSPTTPNEKLFF. For the CDR3, the DNA is TGTGCCAGCTCACCAACGACACCTAATGAAAAACTGTTTTTT. Complete variable domain (other parts from reference TRBV18 and TRBJ1-4): NAGVMQNPRHLVRRRGQEARLRCSPMKGHSHVYWYRQLPEEGLKFMVYLQKENIIDESGMPKERFSAEFPKEGPSILRIQQVVRGDSAAYFCASSPTTPNEKLFFGSGTQLSVL.

This chain joins TRBV24-1 and TRBJ2-5; D unclear. The CDR3 sequence is 14 residues long. V shed 4 bases and J shed 5 bases, with 13 bases lying between them. The germline gives CDR1 KGHDR, CDR2 SFDVKD. The CDR3 nucleotides read TGTGCCACCAGTGACCCAACGAGGTCGGAGACCCAGTACTTC. Translation: CATSDPTRSETQYF.

Remarks on this clone: Germline is not matched at one junction end, which may reflect a read error. The chain is built from TRBV12-3 or TRBV12-4 and TRBJ1-2; possible D gene TRBD1, 6 bases. This CDR3 comprises 11 residues. DNA of the CDR3: TGTGCCAGCAGTGGGGGCTATGGCTGCACCTTC. Encoded protein: CASSGGYGCTF.

The rearrangement uses TRBV15 and TRBJ1-2; 11 positions match TRBD1. CDR1 is LNHNV and CDR2 is YYDKDF in the germline V gene (reference sequence). This CDR3 is 16 amino acids long. The ends lost 5 bases at V and 5 bases at J; junction bases unmatched: 10. CDR3 in DNA: TGTGCCACCAGCGGACCGGACAGGGGGCTAAGTTATGGCTACACCTTC. Amino acids: CATSGPDRGLSYGYTF. Filled out from reference TRBV15 and TRBJ1-2, the complete variable domain reads DAMVIQNPRYQVTQFGKPVTLSCSQTLNHNVMYWYQQKSSQAPKLLFHYYDKDFNNEADTPDNFQSRRPNTSFCFLDIRSPGLGDTAMYLCATSGPDRGLSYGYTFGSGTRLTVV.

V usage is TRBV6-5 and J usage is TRBJ1-1; D is uncertain. V was clipped by 5 bases and J by 5 bases, with 15 bases between them. The CDR3 consists of 14 residues. CDR1 is MNHEY, CDR2 SVGAGI, per germline. The CDR3: CASSHSGGYTEAFF. The DNA of the CDR3 is TGTGCCAGCAGTCATTCGGGTGGGTATACTGAAGCTTTCTTT.